A selection of T cell receptor beta chains follows, all from one sample in a study of blood T cells in healthy people across ages. TCRdb redid the calling of the 5' RACE reads with MiXCR, one entry per CDR3 protein. The sample includes about 930,000 distinct CDR3 sequences, 25% to 30% of them seen just once. In addition, the sample was reused for a study of T cells of mothers and their children.

Input material: blood. Every receptor here comes from a woman aged 40 to 50 in good health. The CDR3 runs from the conserved cysteine through the conserved F or W. Each record gives: J gene, V gene, clone size, CDR3 protein. The size field is filled for only some rows; it gives once, few, many or a size class.

j_call: TRBJ2-1; v_call: TRBV20-1; clone_size: NA; cdr3_aa: CSARDYLSRNEQFF
j_call: TRBJ2-7; v_call: TRBV11-2; clone_size: NA; cdr3_aa: CASSFLAGTAYEQYF
j_call: TRBJ1-4; v_call: TRBV7-2; clone_size: many; cdr3_aa: CASSRTGVKEKLFF
j_call: TRBJ2-7; v_call: TRBV28; clone_size: many; cdr3_aa: CATGRNEQYF
j_call: TRBJ1-2; v_call: TRBV15; clone_size: many; cdr3_aa: CATSSRVNYGYTF
j_call: TRBJ2-3; v_call: TRBV18; clone_size: NA; cdr3_aa: CASSPSSGGSTDTQYF
j_call: TRBJ1-2; v_call: TRBV12-3/TRBV12-4; clone_size: many; cdr3_aa: CASSLQGQGGGYTF
j_call: TRBJ1-2; v_call: TRBV29-1; clone_size: few; cdr3_aa: CSVEDRDRVDGYTF
j_call: TRBJ2-3; v_call: TRBV29-1; clone_size: few; cdr3_aa: CSVAIGSTDTQYF
j_call: TRBJ2-3; v_call: TRBV28; clone_size: few; cdr3_aa: CASSLSQAGDTQYF
j_call: TRBJ1-1; v_call: TRBV7-3; clone_size: few; cdr3_aa: CASAAGANTEAFF
j_call: TRBJ2-5; v_call: TRBV28; clone_size: many; cdr3_aa: CATKFGGTGGQETQYF
j_call: TRBJ1-1; v_call: TRBV6-1; clone_size: few; cdr3_aa: CASRDAGTEAFF
j_call: TRBJ1-3; v_call: TRBV6-5; clone_size: NA; cdr3_aa: CASEDISGNTIYF
j_call: TRBJ1-2; v_call: TRBV20-1; clone_size: NA; cdr3_aa: CSARGAVLNYGYTF
j_call: TRBJ1-2; v_call: TRBV11-2; clone_size: NA; cdr3_aa: CASSLEGAAYYGYTF
j_call: TRBJ1-2; v_call: TRBV18; clone_size: once; cdr3_aa: CASSLQGGYAYGYTF
j_call: TRBJ2-2; v_call: TRBV7-2; clone_size: NA; cdr3_aa: CTSPTGPLQTGELFF
j_call: TRBJ2-6; v_call: TRBV6-4; clone_size: NA; cdr3_aa: CVSTPDNSGANVRTF
j_call: TRBJ1-6; v_call: TRBV20-1; clone_size: few; cdr3_aa: CSARAKQRPNSPLHF
j_call: TRBJ1-1; v_call: TRBV5-1; clone_size: many; cdr3_aa: CASSLDRGPTEAFF
j_call: TRBJ2-5; v_call: TRBV7-9; clone_size: many; cdr3_aa: CASSLGQGRGGQETQYF
j_call: TRBJ1-6; v_call: TRBV9; clone_size: NA; cdr3_aa: CASSVDSSGGNSPLHF
j_call: TRBJ2-7; v_call: TRBV7-2; clone_size: few; cdr3_aa: CASSDRQGYEQYF
j_call: TRBJ1-2; v_call: TRBV28; clone_size: few; cdr3_aa: CASSSGAPNYGYTF
j_call: TRBJ1-2; v_call: TRBV27; clone_size: NA; cdr3_aa: CATAEGWAYGHTF
j_call: TRBJ1-5; v_call: TRBV12-3/TRBV12-4; clone_size: NA; cdr3_aa: CASSFRPTGVSNQPQHF
j_call: TRBJ2-3; v_call: TRBV28; clone_size: few; cdr3_aa: CASSPTSGGLYTQYF
j_call: TRBJ2-5; v_call: TRBV7-9; clone_size: NA; cdr3_aa: CASSLHQDQETQYF